Shown below are 31 T cell receptor beta chains from a single sample sequenced in a study of radiation and T cells in renal cell carcinoma. Treatment here: treatment-naive control, cytoreductive nephrectomy. Generated by immunoSEQ multiplex PCR, the TCRdb table keeps only in-frame clones and is missing some. In the table there are about 24,000 clones, 55% to 75% of which are singletons. Source: tumor tissue, taken from a patient whose treatment was nephrectomy without radiotherapy. The receptors shown here come from a man in his forties with renal cell carcinoma.

The chain has TRBV15 and TRBJ2-2; possible D gene TRBD1, 6 bases. Germline V gene lookup returns CDR1 LNHNV and CDR2 YYDKDF (reference sequence). The CDR3 is 18 residues long. V gave up 6 bases and J gave up 0 bases, with 20 bases separating them. The CDR3 region has the DNA TGTGCCACCAGTAGGGATGAGGGGGACCCCGCGAACACCGGGGAGCTGTTTTTT. Translation: CATSRDEGDPANTGELFF.

This clone was seen a single time. The chain couples TRBV7-9 to TRBJ1-1; 7 bases fit TRBD1. Germline V lookup: CDR1 SEHNR, CDR2 FQNEAQ (reference sequence). Trimming removed 5 bases from V and 5 bases from J; junction bases left unmatched: 5. CDR3 length equals 13 residues. The chain's CDR3 is CASSTDRATEAFF. The CDR3 coding sequence is TGTGCCAGCAGCACCGACAGGGCTACTGAAGCTTTCTTT.

This clone was seen only a few times. The J gene is TRBJ1-1, the V gene TRBV9, with TRBD1 identical over 9 bases. The CDR3 contains 13 residues. Trimming removed 3 bases from V and 8 bases from J; junction bases left unmatched: 5. Per germline, CDR1 SGDLS and CDR2 YYNGEE. The CDR3 protein is CASSADRGGEAFF. In DNA form, the CDR3 reads TGTGCCAGCAGCGCGGACAGGGGAGGAGAAGCTTTCTTT.

The CDR3 DNA reads TGCGCCAGCAGCCTAGGTCGGAACACCGGGGAGCTGTTTTTT. This codes for CASSLGRNTGELFF. The chain has TRBV5-1 and TRBJ2-2; D is unresolved. The V end lost 4 bases, the J end lost 1 base, and 8 bases lay between the germline ends. The CDR3 has 14 amino acids. Germline V gene data show CDR1 as SGHRS and CDR2 as YFSETQ.

This clone ranks as medium-sized. This chain links TRBV7-2 with TRBJ1-6, with D possibly being TRBD1 (6 bases). Germline CDR1 SGHTA, CDR2 FQGNSA. Between the trimmed V and J ends, which lost 5 bases and 7 bases, there was a span of 21 bases. The CDR3 runs to 17 residues. CDR3 in DNA: TGTGCCAGCAGCGATCGTGGGGGCGCCGGTCTAAATTCACCCCTCCACTTT. It encodes CASSDRGGAGLNSPLHF. Using reference TRBV7-2 and TRBJ1-6 for the parts outside the CDR3, the full variable domain is GAGVSQSPSNKVTEKGKDVELRCDPISGHTALYWYRQSLGQGLEFLIYFQGNSAPDKSGLPSDRFSAERTGGSVSTLTIQRTQQEDSAVYLCASSDRGGAGLNSPLHFGNGTRLTVT.

This clone has only a few counts. This rearrangement joins TRBV7-9 to TRBJ2-1; D is uncertain. The germline gives CDR1 SEHNR, CDR2 FQNEAQ (reference sequence). V was cut by 6 bases and J by 7 bases, with 7 bases left in between. CDR3 length equals 11 residues. CDR3 in amino acids: CASRIQNEQFF. In DNA form, the CDR3 reads TGTGCCAGCAGGATACAGAATGAGCAGTTCTTC.

The rearrangement uses TRBV6-6 and TRBJ1-1; 7 bases line up with TRBD1. The CDR3 runs 15 residues. The V gene end was trimmed by 0 bases and the J gene end by 1 base; junction bases not matched to a gene: 2. CDR1 and CDR2 (germline): MNHNY, SVGAGI (reference sequence). CDR3 sequence: CASSYSRQGNTEAFF. The DNA of the CDR3 is TGTGCCAGCAGTTACTCGCGACAGGGGAACACTGAAGCTTTCTTT.

The gene calls are TRBV5-8 and TRBJ2-5; the match to TRBD2 covers 9 bases. The CDR3 covers 16 residues. V shed 0 bases and J 1 base; nucleotides not matched to a gene: 4. Germline V gene data show CDR1 as SGHTS and CDR2 as YDEGEE. The CDR3 coding sequence is TGTGCCAGCAGCTTGGGGGCTAGCGGGGTCCAAGAGACCCAGTACTTC. Encoded protein: CASSLGASGVQETQYF.

The CDR3 DNA follows: TGCGCCAGCAGCTTCATCCCAGGACTAGCGGGGGGCACAGATACGCAGTATTTT. It codes for CASSFIPGLAGGTDTQYF. The V call is TRBV5-1, the J call TRBJ2-3, with 13 nucleotides matching TRBD2. V was clipped by 2 bases and J by 1 base; unmatched bases: 7. The CDR3 length is 18 residues. The germline V gene encodes CDR1 SGHRS and CDR2 YFSETQ.

The chain recombines TRBV5-4 with TRBJ1-2; D ambiguous. There are 18 residues in the CDR3. Germline loops: CDR1 SGHNT, CDR2 YYREEE (reference sequence). V shed 7 bases and J shed 1 base, with 26 bases lying between them. Here the CDR3 DNA reads TGTGCCAGCCAAAAGCCCCGGGAAATCCCTCGGGGTAACTATGGCTACACCTTC. Translating it yields CASQKPREIPRGNYGYTF.

V and J are TRBV7-9 and TRBJ2-3; no clear D gene. The CDR3 extends over 14 amino acids. Germline CDR1 reads SEHNR; CDR2 reads FQNEAQ (reference sequence). Trimming took off 2 bases at V and 0 bases at J, with 6 bases between the two ends. The CDR3 loop is CASSLKISTDTQYF. CDR3 in DNA: TGTGCCAGCAGCTTAAAGATAAGCACAGATACGCAGTATTTT.

A few counts support this clone. The gene calls are TRBV28 and TRBJ1-4, with no clear D. Per germline, CDR1 MDHEN and CDR2 SYDVKM. The CDR3 is 14 residues long. Trimming stripped 6 bases from V and 8 bases from J, with 16 bases between. The CDR3: CASSLRRSVEKLFF. In DNA, the CDR3 is TGTGCCAGCAGCCTCAGGCGCTCAGTCGAAAAACTGTTTTTT.

This clone has at least ten counts. The chain joins TRBV6-1 to TRBJ1-1, with 7 bases fitting TRBD1. From germline, CDR1 is MNHNS and CDR2 SASEGT. The CDR3 runs 13 residues. Germline trimming cut 2 bases from V and 11 bases from J; bases unmatched to any gene: 8. The CDR3 reads CASSETGDKVAFF. CDR3 sequence (DNA): TGTGCCAGCAGTGAAACAGGGGACAAGGTGGCTTTCTTT.

The J gene is TRBJ2-4, the V gene TRBV28; 11 nucleotides agree with TRBD1. J gave up 3 bases and V 2 bases, and 9 bases lay outside the gene matches. Germline-derived CDR1 and CDR2 are MDHEN and SYDVKM. The CDR3 runs 18 residues. DNA of the CDR3: TGTGCCAGCAGTTTACTTGGCCTGGGGACAGGGGGCAAAAACATTCAGTACTTC. It translates to CASSLLGLGTGGKNIQYF.

This clone was found a few times. The V call is TRBV6-6, the J call TRBJ2-7; D is unresolved. Trimming shortened V by 2 bases and J by 0 bases, and 8 bases separated the two germline ends. The CDR3 has 14 amino acids. The V gene's germline CDR1 is MNHNY and CDR2 SVGAGI (reference sequence). CDR3 nucleotide sequence: TGTGCCAGCAGTTACGCGGAGAGCTCCTACGAGCAGTACGTC. This codes for CASSYAESSYEQYV.

The chain has TRBV5-1 and TRBJ1-4; 9 bases align to TRBD1. Germline CDR1 and CDR2: SGHRS and YFSETQ. With 2 bases clipped from V and 7 bases from J, the junction kept 9 bases outside the gene matches. CDR3 length: 16 amino acids. The chain's CDR3 is CASSFSDRGGGEKLFF. The CDR3 nucleotides are TGCGCCAGCAGCTTTTCGGACAGGGGAGGGGGTGAAAAACTGTTTTTT.

This clone has a handful of counts. The DNA for the CDR3 is TGTGCCAGCAACGAGGGCTACGGCTATGGCTACACCTTC. Its translation is CASNEGYGYGYTF. The genes are TRBV2 and TRBJ1-2; D gene uncertain. Germline assignment: CDR1 SNHLY and CDR2 FYNNEI. CDR3 size: 13 residues. The V end lost 7 bases, the J end lost 4 bases, and 13 bases lay between the germline ends.

In DNA form, the CDR3 reads TGTGCCAGCAAGGGGACTAGCGAAAAACTGTTTTTT. Its translation is CASKGTSEKLFF. The genes are TRBV28 and TRBJ1-4; possibly TRBD1 for D (5 bases). CDR1 MDHEN and CDR2 SYDVKM come from the germline V gene. The CDR3 is 12 amino acids. V was trimmed by 7 bases and J by 8 bases, leaving 11 bases between them.

J is TRBJ2-7 and V is TRBV30; 11 bases align to TRBD2. CDR3 length: 14 amino acids. Per the germline V gene, CDR1 is GTSNPN and CDR2 is SVGIG (reference sequence). The V and J ends lost 0 bases and 6 bases, in that order; junction bases with no gene match: 4. The CDR3 spells CAWSVLAGVVEQYF. The CDR3, as DNA: TGTGCCTGGAGTGTACTAGCGGGAGTGGTCGAGCAGTACTTC.

V usage is TRBV11-2 and J usage is TRBJ1-1; a possible D gene is TRBD1 (6 bases). CDR1 SGHAT and CDR2 FQNNGV come from the germline V gene. This CDR3 is built from 15 residues. V lost 4 bases and J 4 bases, leaving 16 bases between the germline ends. CDR3 in DNA: TGTGCCAGCAGCTGGTCCGACGGAGGGGGCACTGAAGCTTTCTTT. As protein: CASSWSDGGGTEAFF.

The chain uses TRBV5-1 and TRBJ2-3; D is perhaps TRBD2 (6 bases). CDR3 length: 13 amino acids. Germline CDR1 and CDR2: SGHRS and YFSETQ. V shed 2 bases and J shed 4 bases, with 8 bases lying between them. The CDR3 protein is CASSFTGADTQYF. The CDR3 DNA follows: TGCGCCAGCAGCTTTACGGGGGCAGATACGCAGTATTTT. Based on the CDR3 plus reference TRBV5-1 and TRBJ2-3, the full variable domain is KAGVTQTPRYLIKTRGQQVTLSCSPISGHRSVSWYQQTPGQGLQFLFEYFSETQRNKGNFPGRFSGRQFSNSRSEMNVSTLELGDSALYLCASSFTGADTQYFGPGTRLTVL.

The chain employs TRBV7-2 and TRBJ2-2; D may be TRBD1 or TRBD2 (5 bases each). CDR1 SGHTA and CDR2 FQGNSA come from the germline V gene. The V gene lost 7 bases and the J gene lost 5 bases, with 23 bases spanning the gap. This CDR3 has 17 residues. The CDR3 sequence: CASTNVWGSQKTGELFF. The CDR3 DNA is TGTGCCAGCACCAACGTCTGGGGGTCCCAAAAGACCGGGGAGCTGTTTTTT.

This clone was counted a few times. The chain combines TRBV2 with TRBJ1-2, with a tentative D call TRBD1 (6 bases). The length of the CDR3 is 13 residues. V lost 5 bases, J lost 5 bases, and 12 bases lay in between. Germline assignment: CDR1 SNHLY and CDR2 FYNNEI. The chain's CDR3 is CASSYQGQYGYTF. The CDR3 DNA reads as TGTGCCAGCAGTTATCAGGGGCAATATGGCTACACCTTC.

The chain is built from TRBV27 and TRBJ1-2, with no clear D. CDR1 is MNHEY and CDR2 is SMNVEV in the germline V gene (reference sequence). Between the trimmed V and J ends, which lost 3 bases and 5 bases, there was a span of 13 bases. This CDR3 is 14 amino acids long. CDR3 amino acids: CASSFEGNGYGYTF. The CDR3 nucleotides read TGTGCCAGCAGTTTCGAAGGGAATGGGTATGGCTACACCTTC.

The chain employs TRBV6-1 and TRBJ2-2; TRBD2 agrees at 8 bases. V shed 7 bases and J 4 bases; nucleotides not matched to a gene: 8. Germline CDR1 and CDR2: MNHNS and SASEGT. The CDR3 totals 15 residues. CDR3 protein: CASTRGGGGTGELFF. For the CDR3, the DNA is TGTGCCAGCACCCGGGGGGGTGGTGGCACCGGGGAGCTGTTTTTT.

This rearrangement joins TRBV7-9 to TRBJ1-1; D is undetermined. Germline V gives CDR1 SEHNR, CDR2 FQNEAQ (reference sequence). The CDR3 runs 17 residues. Trimming took off 1 base at V and 3 bases at J, with 18 bases between the two ends. This CDR3 reads CASSLGQTLFLDTEAFF. CDR3 bases: TGTGCCAGCAGCTTAGGGCAGACACTCTTTTTGGACACTGAAGCTTTCTTT.

CDR3 loop: CASTRSGVTNEKLFF. The DNA for the CDR3 is TGTGCCAGCACTCGATCGGGGGTTACTAATGAAAAACTGTTTTTT. J is TRBJ1-4 and V is TRBV7-9; D might be TRBD1 (5 bases). The CDR3 consists of 15 residues. Germline loops: CDR1 SEHNR, CDR2 FQNEAQ (reference sequence). With 7 bases removed from V and 2 bases from J, the gap between germline ends came to 14 bases.

The chain joins TRBV4-3 to TRBJ2-3; no definite D call. CDR3 length: 13 residues. Germline CDR1 is LGHNA and CDR2 is YSLEER. Trimming removed 1 base from V and 8 bases from J, with 10 bases in between. The CDR3: CASSQGARVTQYF. DNA of the CDR3: TGCGCCAGCAGCCAAGGGGCCCGGGTTACGCAGTATTTT.

This clone was counted between two and nine times. This chain joins TRBV7-2 and TRBJ1-5; D is perhaps TRBD1 (5 bases). This CDR3 spans 14 amino acids. Germline V gives CDR1 SGHTA, CDR2 FQGNSA. The V gene lost 5 bases and the J gene lost 1 base, with 9 bases spanning the gap. CDR3 sequence: CASSRGGSNQPQHF. The CDR3 nucleotides are TGTGCCAGCAGCCGGGGGGGGAGCAATCAGCCCCAGCATTTT.

This clone was counted only a few times. V gene TRBV30 combines with J gene TRBJ1-1; D ambiguous. The CDR3 consists of 12 residues. Looked up from germline, CDR1 is GTSNPN and CDR2 is SVGIG (reference sequence). V shed 4 bases and J shed 11 bases, with 17 bases lying between them. CDR3 coding DNA: TGTGCCTGGATAGCACGGGAGTCGGCCGCTTTCTTT. Protein product: CAWIARESAAFF.

This clone has just a few counts. The V and J genes are TRBV7-6 and TRBJ2-1; the D gene is possibly TRBD2 (6 bases). V lost 2 bases and J 8 bases, leaving 10 bases between the germline ends. This CDR3 has 13 residues. Per the germline V gene, CDR1 is SGHVS and CDR2 is FNYEAQ. CDR3 nucleotide sequence: TGTGCCAGCAGCTTAATGCCGGGAGATGAGCAGTTCTTC. This gives the protein CASSLMPGDEQFF.